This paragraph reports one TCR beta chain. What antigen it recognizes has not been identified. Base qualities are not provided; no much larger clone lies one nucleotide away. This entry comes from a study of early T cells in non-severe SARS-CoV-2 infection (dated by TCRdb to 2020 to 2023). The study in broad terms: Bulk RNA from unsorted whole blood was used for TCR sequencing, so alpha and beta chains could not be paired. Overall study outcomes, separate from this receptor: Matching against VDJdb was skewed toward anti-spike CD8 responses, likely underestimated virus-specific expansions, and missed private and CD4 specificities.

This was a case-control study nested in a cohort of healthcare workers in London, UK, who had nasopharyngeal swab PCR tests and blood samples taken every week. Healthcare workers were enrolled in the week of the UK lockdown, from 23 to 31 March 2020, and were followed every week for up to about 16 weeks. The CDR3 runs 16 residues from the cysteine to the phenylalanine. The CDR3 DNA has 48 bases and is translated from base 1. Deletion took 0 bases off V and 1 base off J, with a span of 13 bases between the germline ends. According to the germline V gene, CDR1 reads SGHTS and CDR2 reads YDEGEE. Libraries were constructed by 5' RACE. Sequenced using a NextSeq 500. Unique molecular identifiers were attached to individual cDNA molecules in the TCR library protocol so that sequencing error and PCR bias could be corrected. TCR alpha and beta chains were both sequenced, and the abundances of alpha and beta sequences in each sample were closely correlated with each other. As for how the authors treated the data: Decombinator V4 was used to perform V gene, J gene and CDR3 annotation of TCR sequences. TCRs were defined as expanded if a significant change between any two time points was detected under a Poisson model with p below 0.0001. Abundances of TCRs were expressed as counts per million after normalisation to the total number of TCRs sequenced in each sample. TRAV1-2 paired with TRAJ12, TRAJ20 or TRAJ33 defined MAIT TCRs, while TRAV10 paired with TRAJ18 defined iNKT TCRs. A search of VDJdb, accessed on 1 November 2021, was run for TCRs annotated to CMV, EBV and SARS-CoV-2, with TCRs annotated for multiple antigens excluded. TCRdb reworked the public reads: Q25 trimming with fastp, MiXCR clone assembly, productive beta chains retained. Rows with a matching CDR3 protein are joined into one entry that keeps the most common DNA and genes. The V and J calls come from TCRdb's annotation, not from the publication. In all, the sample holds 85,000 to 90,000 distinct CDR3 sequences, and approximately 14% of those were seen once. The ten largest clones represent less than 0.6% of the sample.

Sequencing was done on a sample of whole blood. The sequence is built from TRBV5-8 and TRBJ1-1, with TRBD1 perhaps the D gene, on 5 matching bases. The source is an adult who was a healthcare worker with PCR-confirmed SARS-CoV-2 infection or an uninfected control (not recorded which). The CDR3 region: CASSLVGRAANTEAFF. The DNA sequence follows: TGTGCCAGCAGCTTGGTCGGCAGGGCTGCGAACACTGAAGCTTTCTTT.